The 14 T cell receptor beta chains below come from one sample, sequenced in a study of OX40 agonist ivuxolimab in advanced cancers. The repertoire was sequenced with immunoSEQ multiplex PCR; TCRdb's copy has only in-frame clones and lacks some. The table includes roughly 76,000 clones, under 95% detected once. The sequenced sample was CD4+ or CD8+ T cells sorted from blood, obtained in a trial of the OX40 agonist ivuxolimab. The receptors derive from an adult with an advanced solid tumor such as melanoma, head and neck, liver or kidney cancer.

The CDR3 nucleotides are TGTGCCAGCAGTTTATGGGACATCCAGGTGAATTCACCCCTCCACTTT. Translation gives CASSLWDIQVNSPLHF. V and J are TRBV28 and TRBJ1-6, with D possibly TRBD1 on 5 matching bases. The germline V gene has CDR1 MDHEN and CDR2 SYDVKM. Trimming took off 0 bases at V and 7 bases at J, with 13 bases between the two ends. The CDR3 has 16 amino acids.

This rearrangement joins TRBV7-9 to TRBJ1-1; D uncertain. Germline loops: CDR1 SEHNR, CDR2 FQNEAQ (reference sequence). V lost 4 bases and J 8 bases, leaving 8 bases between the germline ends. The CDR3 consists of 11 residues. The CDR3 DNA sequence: TGTGCCAGCAGCTCACAAGGCGAAGCTTTCTTT. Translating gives CASSSQGEAFF.

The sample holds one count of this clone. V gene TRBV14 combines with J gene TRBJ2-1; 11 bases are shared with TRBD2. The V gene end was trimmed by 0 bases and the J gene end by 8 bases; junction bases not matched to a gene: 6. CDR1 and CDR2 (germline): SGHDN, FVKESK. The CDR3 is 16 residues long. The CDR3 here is CASSQDISGRADEQFF. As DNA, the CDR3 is TGTGCCAGCAGCCAAGATATTAGCGGGAGGGCCGATGAGCAGTTCTTC.

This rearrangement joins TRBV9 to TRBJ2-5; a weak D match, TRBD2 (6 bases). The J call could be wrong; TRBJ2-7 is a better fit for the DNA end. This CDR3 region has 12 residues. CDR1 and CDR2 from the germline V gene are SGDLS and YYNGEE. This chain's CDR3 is CASSPGGYEQYF. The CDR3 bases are TGTGCCAGCAGCCCAGGAGGGTACGAGCAGTACTTC.

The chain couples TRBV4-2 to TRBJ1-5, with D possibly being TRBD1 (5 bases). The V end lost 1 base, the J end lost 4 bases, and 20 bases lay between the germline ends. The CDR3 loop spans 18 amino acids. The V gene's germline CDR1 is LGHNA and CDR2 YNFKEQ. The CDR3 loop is CASSQGPSDPGSNQPQHF. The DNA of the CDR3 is TGTGCCAGCAGCCAAGGACCCTCGGACCCAGGGTCAAATCAGCCCCAGCATTTT.

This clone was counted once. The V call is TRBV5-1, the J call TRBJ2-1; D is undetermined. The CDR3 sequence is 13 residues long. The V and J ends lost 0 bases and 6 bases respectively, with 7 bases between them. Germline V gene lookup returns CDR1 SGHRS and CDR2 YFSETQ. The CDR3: CASSLVGANEQFF. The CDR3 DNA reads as TGCGCCAGCAGCTTGGTAGGCGCCAATGAGCAGTTCTTC. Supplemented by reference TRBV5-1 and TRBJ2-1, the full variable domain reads KAGVTQTPRYLIKTRGQQVTLSCSPISGHRSVSWYQQTPGQGLQFLFEYFSETQRNKGNFPGRFSGRQFSNSRSEMNVSTLELGDSALYLCASSLVGANEQFFGPGTRLTVL.

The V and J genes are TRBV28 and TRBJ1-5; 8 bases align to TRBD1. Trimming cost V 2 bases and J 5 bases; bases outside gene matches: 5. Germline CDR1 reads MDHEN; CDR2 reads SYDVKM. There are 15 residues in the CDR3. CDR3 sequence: CASSLDRGRDQPQHF. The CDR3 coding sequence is TGTGCCAGCAGTTTAGACAGGGGTAGGGATCAGCCCCAGCATTTT.

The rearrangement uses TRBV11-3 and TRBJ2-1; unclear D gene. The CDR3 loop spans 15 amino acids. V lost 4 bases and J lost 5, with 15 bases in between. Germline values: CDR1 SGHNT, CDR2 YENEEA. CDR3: CASSSQDRNDNEQFF. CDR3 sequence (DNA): TGTGCCAGCAGCTCCCAAGACCGCAACGACAATGAGCAGTTCTTC.

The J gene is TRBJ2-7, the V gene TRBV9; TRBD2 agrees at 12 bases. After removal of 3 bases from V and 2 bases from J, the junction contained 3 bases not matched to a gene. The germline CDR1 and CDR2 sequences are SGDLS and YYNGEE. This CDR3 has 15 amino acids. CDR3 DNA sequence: TGTGCCAGCAGCGCTGGACTAGCGGGGACCTACGAGCAGTACTTC. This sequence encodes CASSAGLAGTYEQYF.

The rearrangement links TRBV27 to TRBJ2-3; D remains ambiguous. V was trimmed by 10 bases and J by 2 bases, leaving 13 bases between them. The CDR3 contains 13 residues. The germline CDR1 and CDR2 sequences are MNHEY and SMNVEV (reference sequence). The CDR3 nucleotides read TGTGCCACCTATACCGCTAACACAGATACGCAGTATTTT. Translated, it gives CATYTANTDTQYF.

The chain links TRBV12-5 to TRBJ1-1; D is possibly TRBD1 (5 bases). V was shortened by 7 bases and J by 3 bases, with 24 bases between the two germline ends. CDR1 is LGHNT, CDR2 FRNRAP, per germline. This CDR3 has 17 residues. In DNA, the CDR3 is TGTGCTAGTGCCGCCCCGGGGGGAGGCAGAGCGGACACTGAAGCTTTCTTT. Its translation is CASAAPGGGRADTEAFF.

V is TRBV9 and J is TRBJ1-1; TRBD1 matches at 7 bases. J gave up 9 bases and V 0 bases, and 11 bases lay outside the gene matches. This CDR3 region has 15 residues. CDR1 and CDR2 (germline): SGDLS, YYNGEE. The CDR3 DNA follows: TGTGCCAGCAGCGTAGAGGGGGCGGGGGCAGATAAAGCTTTCTTT. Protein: CASSVEGAGADKAFF.

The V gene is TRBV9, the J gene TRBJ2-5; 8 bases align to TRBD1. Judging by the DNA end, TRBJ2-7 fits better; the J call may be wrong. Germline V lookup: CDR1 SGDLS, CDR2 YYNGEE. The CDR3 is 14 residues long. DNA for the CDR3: TGTGCCAGCAGCGTAGCGCAGGGGGCATACGAGCAGTACTTC. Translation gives CASSVAQGAYEQYF.

The CDR3 region is CASSPGGYNEQFF. For the CDR3, the DNA is TGTGCCAGCAGCCCGGGGGGCTACAATGAGCAGTTCTTC. The chain links TRBV7-9 to TRBJ2-1; 7 positions agree with TRBD2. The J segment lost 3 bases and the V segment lost 5 bases, leaving 1 base of the junction unmatched. Germline CDR1 reads SEHNR; CDR2 reads FQNEAQ (reference sequence). The CDR3 is 13 residues long.